The T cell receptor beta chain described here comes from a study of shared clonotypes between healthy human individuals. Study information: Donors consisted of two women and three men between 18 and 49.

Original processing notes: ImmunoSEQ only sent back junction sequences with no quality scores, so filtering was done differently. The assay was immunoSEQ multiplex PCR, and TCRdb's table has in-frame clones only and misses some. V and J calls and clone size come straight from that table; D and trimming were deduced from the DNA. The sample shows 400,000 to 500,000 clones, around 78% of them seen only once. The CDR3 extends over 17 amino acids. Sequenced sample: PBMCs. This TCR was recovered from a woman aged 35 to 49 in good health. Some clones in this sample may be carry-over from other donors' samples. The V gene is TRBV21-1, the J gene TRBJ2-1; the table gives TRBD1 as D, unverified against the DNA. TRBV21-1 is a pseudogene locus. The CDR3 reads CASSKETTENDYNEQFF. CDR3 nucleotide sequence: TGTGCCAGCAGCAAAGAGACGACAGAAAATGACTACAATGAGCAGTTCTTC.